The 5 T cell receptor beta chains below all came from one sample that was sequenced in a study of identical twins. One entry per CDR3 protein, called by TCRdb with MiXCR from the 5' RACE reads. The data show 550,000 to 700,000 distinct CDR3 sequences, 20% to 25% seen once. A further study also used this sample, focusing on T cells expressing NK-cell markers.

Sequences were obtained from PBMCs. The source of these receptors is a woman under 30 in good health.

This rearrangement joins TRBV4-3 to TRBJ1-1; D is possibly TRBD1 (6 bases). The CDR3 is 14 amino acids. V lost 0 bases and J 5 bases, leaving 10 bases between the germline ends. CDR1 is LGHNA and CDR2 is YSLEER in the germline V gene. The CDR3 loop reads CASSQDRRGTEAFF. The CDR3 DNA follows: TGCGCCAGCAGCCAAGACAGAAGGGGGACTGAAGCTTTCTTT.

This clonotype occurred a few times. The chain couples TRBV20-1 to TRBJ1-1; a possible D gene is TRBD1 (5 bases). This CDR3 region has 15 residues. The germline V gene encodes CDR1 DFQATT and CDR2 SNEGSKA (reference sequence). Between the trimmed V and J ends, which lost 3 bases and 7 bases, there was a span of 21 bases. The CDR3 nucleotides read TGCAGTGCTAGTTCTCTCAGGGCAACTTTATATGAAGCTTTCTTT. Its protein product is CSASSLRATLYEAFF.

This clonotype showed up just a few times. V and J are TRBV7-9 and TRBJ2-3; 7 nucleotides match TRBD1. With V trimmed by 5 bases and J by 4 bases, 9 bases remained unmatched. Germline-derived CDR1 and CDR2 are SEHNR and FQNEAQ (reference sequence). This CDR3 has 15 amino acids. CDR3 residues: CASSRLTGIADTQYF. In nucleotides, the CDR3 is TGTGCCAGCAGCCGCCTGACAGGGATCGCAGATACGCAGTATTTT.

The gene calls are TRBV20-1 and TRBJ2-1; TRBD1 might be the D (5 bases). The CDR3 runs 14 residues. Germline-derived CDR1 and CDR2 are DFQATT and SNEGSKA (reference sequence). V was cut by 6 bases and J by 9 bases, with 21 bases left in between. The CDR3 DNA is TGCAGTGCCACTGTCCAGGGCAGGATTAGTGAGCAGTTCTTC. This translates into CSATVQGRISEQFF.

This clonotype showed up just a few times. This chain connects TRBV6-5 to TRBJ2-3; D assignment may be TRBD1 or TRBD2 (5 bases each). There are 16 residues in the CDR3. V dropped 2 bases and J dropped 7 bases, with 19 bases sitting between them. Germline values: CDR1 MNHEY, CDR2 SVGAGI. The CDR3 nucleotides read TGTGCCAGCAGTTACGGGGGAGCCTTACAACCTCATACGCAGTATTTT. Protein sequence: CASSYGGALQPHTQYF.